A selection of T cell receptor beta chains follows, all from one sample in a study of T cells in Graves' hyperthyroidism and ophthalmopathy. TCRdb analysed the multiplex PCR reads with MiXCR anew, one entry per CDR3 protein. The table records 550,000 to 600,000 distinct CDR3 sequences, around 42% of them present only once. The sample taken for sequencing was peripheral blood or thyroid tissue (not recorded which). The receptors were gathered from an adult woman with Graves' disease, either hyperthyroidism or ophthalmopathy (not recorded which). Both conserved end residues are part of each CDR3. D genes are given only for firm matches. A row's size may be missing; if present it is once, few, many or a size class.

J gene: TRBJ2-6
V gene: TRBV19
clone size: .
D gene: .
CDR3 protein: CASSIAGDNVLTF
CDR3 DNA: TGTGCCAGTAGTATCGCAGGGGACAACGTCCTGACTTTC

J gene: TRBJ2-7
V gene: TRBV11-2
clone size: many
D gene: TRBD2
CDR3 protein: CASSDSGTSAAEQYF
CDR3 DNA: TGTGCCAGCAGCGACTCCGGGACTAGCGCGGCCGAGCAGTACTTC

J gene: TRBJ1-2
V gene: TRBV6-1
clone size: many
D gene: .
CDR3 protein: CASSGNGVYGYTF
CDR3 DNA: TGTGCCAGCAGTGGAAACGGGGTCTATGGCTACACCTTC

J gene: TRBJ1-1
V gene: TRBV2
clone size: .
D gene: .
CDR3 protein: CASSDRGGGNTEAFF
CDR3 DNA: TGTGCCAGCAGTGACAGGGGAGGGGGGAACACTGAAGCTTTCTTT

J gene: TRBJ1-6
V gene: TRBV6-5
clone size: many
D gene: .
CDR3 protein: CASTQKSVYNSPLHF
CDR3 DNA: TGTGCCAGCACTCAAAAGTCGGTTTATAATTCACCCCTCCACTTT

J gene: TRBJ1-1
V gene: TRBV12-3/TRBV12-4
clone size: .
D gene: .
CDR3 protein: CASSPGPGRIGMNTEAFF
CDR3 DNA: TGTGCCAGCAGTCCGGGACCAGGGAGGATTGGAATGAACACTGAAGCTTTCTTT

J gene: TRBJ2-7
V gene: TRBV11-2
clone size: .
D gene: .
CDR3 protein: CASSLGLSGAASYEQYF
CDR3 DNA: TGTGCCAGCAGCTTAGGTCTGTCGGGAGCTGCCTCCTACGAGCAGTACTTC

J gene: TRBJ2-1
V gene: TRBV2
clone size: .
D gene: TRBD1
CDR3 protein: CASSEEGQGANEQFF
CDR3 DNA: TGTGCCAGCAGTGAAGAGGGACAGGGAGCCAATGAGCAGTTCTTC

J gene: TRBJ2-5
V gene: TRBV7-3
clone size: many
D gene: .
CDR3 protein: CASSLGGTAEQETQYF
CDR3 DNA: TGTGCCAGCAGCTTAGGAGGGACGGCAGAACAAGAGACCCAGTACTTC

J gene: TRBJ2-5
V gene: TRBV7-2
clone size: .
D gene: .
CDR3 protein: CASSLRQVSETQYF
CDR3 DNA: TGTGCCAGCAGCCTGCGACAGGTGTCAGAGACCCAGTACTTC

J gene: TRBJ2-5
V gene: TRBV29-1
clone size: .
D gene: .
CDR3 protein: CSVTTLEQETQYF
CDR3 DNA: TGCAGCGTCACCACTCTCGAGCAAGAGACCCAGTACTTC

J gene: TRBJ1-1
V gene: TRBV15
clone size: few
D gene: .
CDR3 protein: CAINESDRNTEAFF
CDR3 DNA: TGTGCCATCAATGAGTCGGACAGGAACACTGAAGCTTTCTTT

J gene: TRBJ1-1
V gene: TRBV29-1
clone size: .
D gene: .
CDR3 protein: CSVEGVPEAFF
CDR3 DNA: TGCAGCGTTGAGGGTGTCCCTGAAGCTTTCTTT

J gene: TRBJ2-7
V gene: TRBV19
clone size: .
D gene: .
CDR3 protein: CASSSPIRASYEQYF
CDR3 DNA: TGTGCCAGCAGTTCCCCGATCAGGGCCTCCTACGAGCAGTACTTC

J gene: TRBJ2-5
V gene: TRBV2
clone size: .
D gene: TRBD2
CDR3 protein: CASLAGAGEATQYF
CDR3 DNA: TGTGCCAGCTTAGCTGGAGCGGGAGAGGCTACCCAGTACTTC

J gene: TRBJ1-5
V gene: TRBV20-1
clone size: .
D gene: TRBD1
CDR3 protein: CSARDFGGTDYEHF
CDR3 DNA: TGCAGTGCTAGAGATTTCGGGGGGACAGACTACGAGCATTTT

J gene: TRBJ1-2
V gene: TRBV7-2
clone size: .
D gene: .
CDR3 protein: CASSFTGYRGYTF
CDR3 DNA: TGTGCCAGCAGCTTCACAGGGTATCGAGGCTACACCTTC

J gene: TRBJ1-1
V gene: TRBV11-2
clone size: .
D gene: TRBD1
CDR3 protein: CASSLMGQGTEAFF
CDR3 DNA: TGTGCCAGCAGCTTAATGGGACAGGGCACTGAAGCTTTCTTT

J gene: TRBJ1-4
V gene: TRBV7-9
clone size: few
D gene: TRBD1
CDR3 protein: CASSLSFVRGRF
CDR3 DNA: TGTGCCAGCAGCTTAAGCTTTGTCAGGGGGCGCTTT

J gene: TRBJ2-7
V gene: TRBV25-1
clone size: .
D gene: .
CDR3 protein: CASSEFIGTATDEQYF
CDR3 DNA: TGTGCCAGCAGTGAATTCATCGGGACTGCAACTGACGAGCAGTACTTC

J gene: TRBJ1-1
V gene: TRBV11-2
clone size: .
D gene: .
CDR3 protein: CASSLILGDTEAFF
CDR3 DNA: TGTGCCAGCAGCTTAATACTGGGGGACACTGAAGCTTTCTTT

J gene: TRBJ2-7
V gene: TRBV7-8
clone size: many
D gene: TRBD1
CDR3 protein: CASSSARQGSYEQYF
CDR3 DNA: TGTGCCAGCAGCTCGGCCCGACAGGGGAGCTACGAGCAGTACTTC

J gene: TRBJ2-7
V gene: TRBV29-1
clone size: .
D gene: TRBD1
CDR3 protein: CSLASGTGRSYEQYF
CDR3 DNA: TGCAGCTTGGCCTCCGGGACAGGGAGATCCTACGAGCAGTACTTC

J gene: TRBJ1-1
V gene: TRBV29-1
clone size: .
D gene: .
CDR3 protein: CSVEDPYSTAGKGSPEAFF
CDR3 DNA: TGCAGCGTTGAAGACCCCTACTCCACGGCGGGAAAGGGAAGCCCTGAAGCTTTCTTT

J gene: TRBJ1-2
V gene: TRBV20-1
clone size: many
D gene: .
CDR3 protein: CSARVRDGNYGYTF
CDR3 DNA: TGCAGTGCTAGAGTCAGGGACGGCAACTATGGCTACACCTTC